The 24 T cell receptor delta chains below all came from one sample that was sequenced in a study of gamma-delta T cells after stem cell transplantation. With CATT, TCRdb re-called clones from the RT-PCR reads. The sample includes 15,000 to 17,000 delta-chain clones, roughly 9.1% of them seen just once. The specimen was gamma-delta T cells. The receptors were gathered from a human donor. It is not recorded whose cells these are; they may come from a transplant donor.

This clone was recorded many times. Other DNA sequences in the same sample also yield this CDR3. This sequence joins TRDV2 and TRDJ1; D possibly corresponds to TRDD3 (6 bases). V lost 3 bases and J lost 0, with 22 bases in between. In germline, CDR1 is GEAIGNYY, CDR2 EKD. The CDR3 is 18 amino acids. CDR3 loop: CACDSRGGGGSYTDKLIF. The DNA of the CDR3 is TGTGCCTGTGACTCCAGAGGTGGTGGGGGTTCGTACACCGATAAACTCATCTTT.

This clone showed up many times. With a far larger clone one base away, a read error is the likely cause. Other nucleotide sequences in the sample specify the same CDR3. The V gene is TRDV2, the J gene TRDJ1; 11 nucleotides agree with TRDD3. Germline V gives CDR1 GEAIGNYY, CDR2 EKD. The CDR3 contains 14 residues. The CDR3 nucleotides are TGTGCCTGCGACACTCTGGGGGATACCGGTAAACTCATCTTT. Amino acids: CACDTLGDTGKLIF.

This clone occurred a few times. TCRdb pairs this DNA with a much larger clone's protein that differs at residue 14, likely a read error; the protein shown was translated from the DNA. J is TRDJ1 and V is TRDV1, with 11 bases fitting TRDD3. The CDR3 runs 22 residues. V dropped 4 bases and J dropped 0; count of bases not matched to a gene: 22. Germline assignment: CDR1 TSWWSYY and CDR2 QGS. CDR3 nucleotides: TGTGCTCTTGGGGCTCCTCCTATGTGGGGGATACGACACTGTTTGTACACCGATAAACTCATCTTT. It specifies CALGAPPMWGIRHCLYTDKLIF.

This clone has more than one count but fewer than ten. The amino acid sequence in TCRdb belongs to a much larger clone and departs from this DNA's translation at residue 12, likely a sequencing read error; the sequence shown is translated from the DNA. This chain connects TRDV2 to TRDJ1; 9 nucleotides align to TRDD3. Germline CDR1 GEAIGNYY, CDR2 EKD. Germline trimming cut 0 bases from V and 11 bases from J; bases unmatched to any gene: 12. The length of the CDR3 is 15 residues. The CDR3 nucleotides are TGTGCCTGTGACACCGTCGGGGGATACAGGGGTAACCTCATCTTT. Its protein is CACDTVGGYRGNLIF.

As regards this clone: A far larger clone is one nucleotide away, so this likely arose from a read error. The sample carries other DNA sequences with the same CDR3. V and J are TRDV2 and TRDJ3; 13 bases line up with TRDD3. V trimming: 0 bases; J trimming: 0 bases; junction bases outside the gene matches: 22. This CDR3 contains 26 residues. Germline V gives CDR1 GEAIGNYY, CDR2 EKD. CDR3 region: CACDTVTGGYAAPLETGSWDTRQMFF. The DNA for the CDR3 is TGTGCCTGTGACACCGTCACTGGGGGATACGCTGCACCTTTAGAAACTGGCTCCTGGGACACCCGACAGATGTTTTTC.

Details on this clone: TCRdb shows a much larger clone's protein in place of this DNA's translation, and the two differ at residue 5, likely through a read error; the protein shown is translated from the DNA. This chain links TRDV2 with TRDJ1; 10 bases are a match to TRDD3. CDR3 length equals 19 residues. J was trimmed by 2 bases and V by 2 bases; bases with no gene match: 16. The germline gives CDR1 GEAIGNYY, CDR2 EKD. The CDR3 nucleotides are TGTGCCTGTGACAATATCTACATACTGGGGGATTCGGTGACCGATAAACTCATCTTT. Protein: CACDNIYILGDSVTDKLIF.

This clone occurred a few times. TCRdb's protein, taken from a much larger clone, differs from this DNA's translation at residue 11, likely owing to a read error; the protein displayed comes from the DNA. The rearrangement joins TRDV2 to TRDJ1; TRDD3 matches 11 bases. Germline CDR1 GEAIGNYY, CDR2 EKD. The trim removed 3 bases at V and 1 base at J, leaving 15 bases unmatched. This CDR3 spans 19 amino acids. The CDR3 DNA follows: TGTGCCTGTGACGGCTTACTGGGGGATAATGGGGTGGGCACCGATAAACTCATCTTT. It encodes CACDGLLGDNGVGTDKLIF.

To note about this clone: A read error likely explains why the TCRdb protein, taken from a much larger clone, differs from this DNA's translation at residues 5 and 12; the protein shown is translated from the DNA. CDR3 DNA: TGTGCCTGTGACCCATTACTGGGGGATACGCGTTTCACCGATAAACTCATCTTT. Translation gives CACDPLLGDTRFTDKLIF. This chain uses TRDV2 with TRDJ1, with 13 bases matching TRDD3. The V and J ends lost 3 bases and 1 base, in that order; junction bases with no gene match: 10. Germline lookup yields CDR1 GEAIGNYY and CDR2 EKD. This CDR3 spans 18 amino acids.

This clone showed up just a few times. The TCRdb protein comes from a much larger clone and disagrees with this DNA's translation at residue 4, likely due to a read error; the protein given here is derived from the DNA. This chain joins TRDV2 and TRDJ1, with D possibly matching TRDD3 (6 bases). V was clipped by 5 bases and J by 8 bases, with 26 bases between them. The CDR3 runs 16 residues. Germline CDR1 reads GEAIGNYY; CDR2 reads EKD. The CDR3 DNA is TGTGCCTGTGGCCCCGTTAATGTACTGGGAAGAGCCAAACTCATCTTT. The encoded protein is CACGPVNVLGRAKLIF.

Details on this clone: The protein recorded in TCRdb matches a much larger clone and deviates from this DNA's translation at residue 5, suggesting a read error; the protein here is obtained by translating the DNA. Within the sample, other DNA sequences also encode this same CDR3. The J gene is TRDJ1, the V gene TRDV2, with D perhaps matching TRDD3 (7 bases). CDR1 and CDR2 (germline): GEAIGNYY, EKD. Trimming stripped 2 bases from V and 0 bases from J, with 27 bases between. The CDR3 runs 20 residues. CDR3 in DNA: TGTGCCTGTGACATCCTACGCTCATCTTCCCTGGGGGCGTACACCGATAAACTCATCTTT. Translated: CACDILRSSSLGAYTDKLIF.

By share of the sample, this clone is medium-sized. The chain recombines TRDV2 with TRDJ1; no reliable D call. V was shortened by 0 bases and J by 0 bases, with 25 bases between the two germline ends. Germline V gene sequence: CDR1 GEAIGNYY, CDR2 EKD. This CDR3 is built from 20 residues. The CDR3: CACDTLNFGLGDLYTDKLIF. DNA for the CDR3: TGTGCCTGTGACACCCTTAACTTCGGCCTTGGAGATTTGTACACCGATAAACTCATCTTT.

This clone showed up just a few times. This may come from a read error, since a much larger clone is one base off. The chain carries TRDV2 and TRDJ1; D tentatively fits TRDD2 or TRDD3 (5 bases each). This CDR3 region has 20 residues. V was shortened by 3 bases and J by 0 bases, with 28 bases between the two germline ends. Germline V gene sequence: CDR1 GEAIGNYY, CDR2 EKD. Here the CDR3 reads CACDCLSSSSRGAYTDKLIF. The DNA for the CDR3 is TGTGCCTGTGACTGCCTAAGCTCATCTTCCCGGGGGGCGTACACCGATAAACTCATCTTT.

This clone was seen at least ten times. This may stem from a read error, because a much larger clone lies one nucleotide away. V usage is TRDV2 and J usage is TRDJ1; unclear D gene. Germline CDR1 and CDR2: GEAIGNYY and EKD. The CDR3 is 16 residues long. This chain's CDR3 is CACDPLTLRYTYKLIF. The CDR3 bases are TGTGCCTGTGACCCCCTTACGTTGCGGTACACCTATAAACTCATCTTT.

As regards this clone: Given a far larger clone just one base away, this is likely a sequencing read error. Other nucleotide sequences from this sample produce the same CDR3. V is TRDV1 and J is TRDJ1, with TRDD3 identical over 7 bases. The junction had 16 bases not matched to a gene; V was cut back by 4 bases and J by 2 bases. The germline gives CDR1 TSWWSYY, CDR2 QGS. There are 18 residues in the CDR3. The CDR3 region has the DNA TGTGCTCTTGGGGCTCAGCTTCCACTCTGGGGGCTGACCGATAAACTCATCTTT. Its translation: CALGAQLPLWGLTDKLIF.

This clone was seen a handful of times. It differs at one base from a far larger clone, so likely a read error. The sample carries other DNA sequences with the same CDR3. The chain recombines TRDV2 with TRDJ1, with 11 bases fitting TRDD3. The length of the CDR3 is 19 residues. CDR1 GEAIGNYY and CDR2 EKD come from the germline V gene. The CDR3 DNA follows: TGTGCCTGTGACACCGTCCGCGTACTGGGGGATAGAGGCACCGACAAACTCATCTTT. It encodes CACDTVRVLGDRGTDKLIF.

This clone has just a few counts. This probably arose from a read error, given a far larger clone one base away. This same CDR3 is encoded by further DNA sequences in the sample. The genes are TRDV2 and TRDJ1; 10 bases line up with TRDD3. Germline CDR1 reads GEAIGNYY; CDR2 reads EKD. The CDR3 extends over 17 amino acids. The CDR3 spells CACDLVGDTRNTDKLIF. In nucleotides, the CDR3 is TGTGCCTGTGACTTGGTGGGGGATACCCGAAACACCGACAAACTCATCTTT.

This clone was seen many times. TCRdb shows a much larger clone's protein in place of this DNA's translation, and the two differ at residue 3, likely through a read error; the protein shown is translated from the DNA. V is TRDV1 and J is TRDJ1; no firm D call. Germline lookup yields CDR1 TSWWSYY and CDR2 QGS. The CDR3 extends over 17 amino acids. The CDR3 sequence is CAFGKRITFRASDKLIF. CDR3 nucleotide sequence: TGTGCTTTTGGGAAACGAATCACATTTCGGGCTTCCGATAAACTCATCTTT.

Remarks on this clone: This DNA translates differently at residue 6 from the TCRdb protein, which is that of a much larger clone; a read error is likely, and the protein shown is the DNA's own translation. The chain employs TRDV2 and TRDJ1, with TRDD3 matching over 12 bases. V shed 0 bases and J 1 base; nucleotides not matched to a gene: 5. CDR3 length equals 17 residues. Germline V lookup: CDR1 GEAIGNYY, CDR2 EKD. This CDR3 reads CACDTGLGDTGTDKLIF. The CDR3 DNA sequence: TGTGCCTGTGACACCGGGCTGGGGGATACGGGCACCGATAAACTCATCTTT.

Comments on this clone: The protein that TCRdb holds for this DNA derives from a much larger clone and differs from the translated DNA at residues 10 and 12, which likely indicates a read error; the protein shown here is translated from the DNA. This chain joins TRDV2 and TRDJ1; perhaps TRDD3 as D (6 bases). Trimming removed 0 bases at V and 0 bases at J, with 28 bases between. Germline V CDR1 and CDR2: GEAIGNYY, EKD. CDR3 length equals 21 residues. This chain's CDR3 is CACDTVQKSRGEETYTDKLIF. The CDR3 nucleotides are TGTGCCTGTGACACCGTTCAAAAAAGTCGGGGGGAGGAAACGTACACCGATAAACTCATCTTT.

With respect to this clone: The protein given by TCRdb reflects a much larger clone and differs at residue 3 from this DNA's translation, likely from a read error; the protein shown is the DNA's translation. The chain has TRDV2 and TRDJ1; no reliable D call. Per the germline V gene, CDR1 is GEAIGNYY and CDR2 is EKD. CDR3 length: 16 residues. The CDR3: CAWDTIGSRPVDKLIF. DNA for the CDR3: TGTGCCTGGGACACGATTGGGTCCCGACCGGTCGATAAACTCATCTTT.

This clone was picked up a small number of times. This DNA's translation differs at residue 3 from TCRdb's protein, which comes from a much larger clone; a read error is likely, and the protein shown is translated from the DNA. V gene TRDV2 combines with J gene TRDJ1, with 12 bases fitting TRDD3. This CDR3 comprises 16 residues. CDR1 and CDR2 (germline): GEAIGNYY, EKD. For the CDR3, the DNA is TGTGCCGGTGACACCGTTCTGGGGGATACGCGCGATAAACTCATCTTT. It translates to CAGDTVLGDTRDKLIF.

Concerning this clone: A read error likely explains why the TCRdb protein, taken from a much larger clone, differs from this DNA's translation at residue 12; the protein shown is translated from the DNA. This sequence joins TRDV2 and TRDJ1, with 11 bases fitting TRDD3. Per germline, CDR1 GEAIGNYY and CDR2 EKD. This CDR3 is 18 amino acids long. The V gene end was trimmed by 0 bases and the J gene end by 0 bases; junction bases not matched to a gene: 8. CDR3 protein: CACDTVGGGYAYTDKLIF. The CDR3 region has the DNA TGTGCCTGTGACACCGTCGGTGGGGGATACGCGTACACCGATAAACTCATCTTT.

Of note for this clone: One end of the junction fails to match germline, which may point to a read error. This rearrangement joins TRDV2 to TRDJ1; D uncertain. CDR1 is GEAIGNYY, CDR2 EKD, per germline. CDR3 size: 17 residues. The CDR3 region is CACDVGRVDADTGKLIF. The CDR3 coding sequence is TGTGCCTGTGATGTCGGACGGGTGGATGCGGACACCGGTAAACTCATCTTT.

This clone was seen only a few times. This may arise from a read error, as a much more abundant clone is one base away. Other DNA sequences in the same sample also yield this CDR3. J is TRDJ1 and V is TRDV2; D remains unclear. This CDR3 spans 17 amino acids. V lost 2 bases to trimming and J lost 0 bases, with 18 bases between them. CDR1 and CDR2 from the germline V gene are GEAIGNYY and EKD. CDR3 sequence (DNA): TGTGCCTGTGACAACCTCCTTACGGAAAGTTACACCGATAAACTCATCTTT. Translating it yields CACDNLLTESYTDKLIF.